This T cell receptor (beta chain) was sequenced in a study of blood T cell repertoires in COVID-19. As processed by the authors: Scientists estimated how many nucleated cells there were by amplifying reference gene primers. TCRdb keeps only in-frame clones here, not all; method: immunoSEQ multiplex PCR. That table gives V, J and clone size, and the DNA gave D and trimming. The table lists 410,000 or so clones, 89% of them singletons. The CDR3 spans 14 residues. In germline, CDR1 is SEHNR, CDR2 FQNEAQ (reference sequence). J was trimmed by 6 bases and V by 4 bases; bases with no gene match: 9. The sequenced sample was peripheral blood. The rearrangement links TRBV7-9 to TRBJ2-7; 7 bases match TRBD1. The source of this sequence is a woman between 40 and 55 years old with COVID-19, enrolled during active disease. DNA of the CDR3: TGTGCCAGCAGCTCCCAAGGGGGCCTAACCGAGCAGTACTTC. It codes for CASSSQGGLTEQYF. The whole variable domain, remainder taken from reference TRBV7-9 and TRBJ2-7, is DTGVSQNPRHKITKRGQNVTFRCDPISEHNRLYWYRQTLGQGPEFLTYFQNEAQLEKSRLLSDRFSAERPKGSFSTLEIQRTEQGDSAMYLCASSSQGGLTEQYFGPGTRLTVT.